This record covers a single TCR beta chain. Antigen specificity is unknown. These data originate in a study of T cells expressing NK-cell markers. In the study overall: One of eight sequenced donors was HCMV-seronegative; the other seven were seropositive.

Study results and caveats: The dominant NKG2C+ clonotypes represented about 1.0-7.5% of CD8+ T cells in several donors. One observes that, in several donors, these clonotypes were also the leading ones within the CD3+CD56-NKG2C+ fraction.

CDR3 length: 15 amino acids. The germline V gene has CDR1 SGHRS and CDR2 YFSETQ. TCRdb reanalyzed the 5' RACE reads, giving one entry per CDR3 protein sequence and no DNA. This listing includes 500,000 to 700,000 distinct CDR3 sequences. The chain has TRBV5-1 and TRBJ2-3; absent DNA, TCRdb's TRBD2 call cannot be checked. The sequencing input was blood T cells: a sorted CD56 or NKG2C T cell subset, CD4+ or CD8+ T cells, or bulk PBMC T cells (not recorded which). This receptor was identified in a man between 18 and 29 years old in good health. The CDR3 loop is CASSKWTADTDTQYF.